The text below deals with one TCR beta chain. In its sample, this clone was seen a few times. Its antigen remains undetermined. It has no much larger one-base neighbor in the sample; base qualities were not kept. The source of the sample is a study of PD-L1 blockade in urothelial cancer (dated by TCRdb to about 2017). For the wider study: Every patient began therapy in 2014 and was given atezolizumab 1,200 mg intravenously every 3 weeks. The study was an exploratory multi-omic analysis of somatic, immune and clinical correlates of response to PD-L1 blockade with atezolizumab in urothelial cancer. Blood samples gave a median of 141,255 T cells and approximately 85,000 unique TCRs, with a median clonality of approximately 0.08. Twenty-nine patients had pretreatment blood TCR-seq, around 25 had at least one posttreatment blood collection, and around 25 had tumor TCR-seq. Durable clinical benefit was achieved by nine patients and was not achieved by 20 patients. In the same patients who had TCR sequencing, pretreatment tumors also underwent whole exome sequencing and RNA sequencing. Durable clinical benefit meant progression-free survival longer than 6 months, and TCR features were also tested against progression-free and overall survival. About 90% of the roughly 29 patients were identified as males with urothelial cancer of bladder origin, and a prior smoking history was reported by 18 of 29 patients. Blood samples were analyzed 3 weeks after the start of treatment (second dose) and 6 weeks after the start of treatment. An ECOG performance status of 0 or 1 was recorded for the patients, and 0 to 3 prior chemotherapy regimens had been received by the patients. Pretreatment tumor samples, along with matched peripheral blood collected serially before and after atezolizumab treatment, underwent TCR sequencing. Study-wide conclusions, independent of this receptor: At 3 weeks after the start of treatment, tumor-associated TCR clones in peripheral blood had expanded more in patients with durable benefit (n of about 20, p = 0.022). Because the sample size was small (n ≈ 27) and many exploratory analyses were performed, the results are intended to be hypothesis-generating. A pretreatment peripheral blood TCR clonality below the median was linked to improved progression-free and overall survival.

Synthetic TCR analog templates were spiked into each PCR so that absolute template abundance could be estimated from read counts. TCRbeta CDR3 regions were amplified from genomic DNA with bias-controlled V and J gene primers using the immunoSEQ assay. Sequencing of rearranged TCRbeta segments was done at approximately 20X coverage. The original pipeline was this. Clustering was used to correct sequencing errors, and CDR3s were annotated against IMGT to assign V, D and J genes. Downstream analyses used only productive TCRbeta rearrangements, leaving out any out-of-frame or stop-codon sequences. Clonality was computed as one minus Shannon entropy normalized by the log of the number of unique productive sequences. Clones differing between time points or between blood and tumor were identified by Fisher's exact test with Benjamini-Hochberg correction at adjusted p below 0.01. Imported from immuneACCESS, the table was reduced by TCRdb to in-frame sequences with V and J called. These copies leave out some clones; in studies compared against another copy, an unresolved V gene accounts for under half, and the cause of the remainder is not known. V and J calls and clone size follow that table, whereas D and trimming were derived from the DNA. The sample table lists about 38,000 clones, 90% of them with a count of one. Approximately 8.8% of the sample is taken by the ten largest.

Relative to germline, V is 3 bases shorter and J is 5 bases shorter, with 12 bases between their ends. The germline V gene sets CDR1 to MGHDK and CDR2 to SYGVNS. The CDR3, from cysteine to phenylalanine, totals 14 residues. Just CDR3 DNA is preserved here, 42 bases in frame from base 1. A cohort of about 30 patients with locally advanced or metastatic urothelial carcinoma, treated at Memorial Sloan Kettering on a trial protocol, was included. Peripheral blood mononuclear cells were collected pretreatment and during treatment, with between 1 and 8 total time points per patient. The Qiagen DNeasy Blood extraction kit was used to purify genomic DNA from total PBMCs and from tumor samples. PBMCs were collected pretreatment and during treatment and were isolated and stored as previously described.

The source of this sequence is a man aged 65 to 79 with urothelial cancer. The rearranged segments are TRBV25-1 and TRBJ2-3; the D segment could be TRBD2, given 6 matching bases. The sequenced sample was PBMCs, obtained around atezolizumab (anti-PD-L1) treatment. The DNA sequence follows: TGTGCCAGCAGTGATGATAGGAGGGGAGATACGCAGTATTTT. This translates into CASSDDRRGDTQYF.